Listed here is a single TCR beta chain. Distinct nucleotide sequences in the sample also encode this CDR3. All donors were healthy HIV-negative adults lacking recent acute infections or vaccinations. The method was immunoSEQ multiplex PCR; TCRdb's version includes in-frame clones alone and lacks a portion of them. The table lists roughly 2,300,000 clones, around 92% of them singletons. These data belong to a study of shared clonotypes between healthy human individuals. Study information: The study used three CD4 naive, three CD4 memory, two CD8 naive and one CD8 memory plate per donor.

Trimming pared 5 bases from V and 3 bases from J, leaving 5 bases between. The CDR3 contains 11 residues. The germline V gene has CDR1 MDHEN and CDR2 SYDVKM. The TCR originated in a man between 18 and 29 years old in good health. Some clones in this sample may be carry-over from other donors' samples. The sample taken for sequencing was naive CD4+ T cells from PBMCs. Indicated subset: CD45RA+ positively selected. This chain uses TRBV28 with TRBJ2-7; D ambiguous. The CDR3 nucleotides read TGTGCCAGCAGTCCCGACTACGAGCAGTACTTC. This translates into CASSPDYEQYF. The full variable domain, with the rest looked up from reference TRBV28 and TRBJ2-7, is DVKVTQSSRYLVKRTGEKVFLECVQDMDHENMFWYRQDPGLGLRLIYFSYDVKMKEKGDIPEGYSVSREKKERFSLILESASTNQTSMYLCASSPDYEQYFGPGTRLTVT.